This is a list of T cell receptor beta chains from one sample in a study of T cell repertoires and HLA-DP antigens. No cognate antigen is known for these TCRs. Sequenced by immunoSEQ multiplex PCR; TCRdb stores in-frame clones only, minus some. The table includes roughly 73,000 clones, about four fifths detected once. Sequencing was carried out using CD4+ T cells from PBMCs. The receptors stem from a man in his 60s in good health and CMV-seronegative. Both conserved end residues are part of each CDR3. The D gene is left open where the match is weak. Part of the rows lack a size; the others show once, few, many or a class for expanded clones.

-,-,TRBV28,TRBJ2-7,TGTGCCAGCACCCAATCGGGTTACGAGCAGTACTTC,CASTQSGYEQYF
-,-,TRBV11-3,TRBJ1-1,TGTGCCAGCAGCTCCGGGACTTACACTGAAGCTTTCTTT,CASSSGTYTEAFF
-,-,TRBV7-2,TRBJ2-2,TGTGCCAGCAGCCTACTCTCCGGGGCCGGGGTCGGGGAGCTGTTTTTT,CASSLLSGAGVGELFF
-,-,TRBV28,TRBJ1-3,TGTGCCAGCAGCCTTGACAGCTCTGGAAACACCATATATTTT,CASSLDSSGNTIYF
-,-,TRBV5-5,TRBJ1-1,TGTGCCAGCAGCGTTGGGACCTTAGGTCACACTGAAGCTTTCTTT,CASSVGTLGHTEAFF
-,-,TRBV9,TRBJ1-6,TGTGCCAGCAGCGTATCCTCCATGGGCAATAATTCACCCCTCCACTTT,CASSVSSMGNNSPLHF
-,once,TRBV11-2,TRBJ1-2,TGTGCCAGCAGCCGTGGGACGGCGCGGAATAATAACTATGGCTACACCTTC,CASSRGTARNNNYGYTF
-,-,TRBV5-4,TRBJ1-1,TGTGCCAGCAGCTCTCCGGGGTTGAACACTGAAGCTTTCTTT,CASSSPGLNTEAFF
-,-,TRBV7-2,TRBJ2-1,TGTGCCAGCAGCCCAGACTCTCTTAGGGATGAGCAGTTCTTC,CASSPDSLRDEQFF
TRBD1,-,TRBV19,TRBJ1-1,TGTGCCAGTAGTATGCTTAAGACAGGGATGGATAACACTGAAGCTTTCTTT,CASSMLKTGMDNTEAFF
TRBD1,once,TRBV29-1,TRBJ2-4,TGCAGCGTCGGACAGGGGGGGGTTAGGAACTTC,CSVGQGGVRNF
TRBD1,few,TRBV9,TRBJ2-1,TGTGCCAGCAGCGGTCCAGGGGGTGAGCAGTTCTTC,CASSGPGGEQFF
-,-,TRBV5-6,TRBJ2-7,TGTGCCAGCAGCTTTAGGGGCCCTAGCGAGCAGTACTTC,CASSFRGPSEQYF
TRBD2,few,TRBV11-1,TRBJ2-1,TGTGCCAGCAGCTCCGGGACTAGCGTGTACAATGAGCAGTTCTTC,CASSSGTSVYNEQFF
-,-,TRBV4-3,TRBJ2-6,TGCGCCAGCAGCCAAGGGGGCTCTGGGGCCAACGTCCTGACTTTC,CASSQGGSGANVLTF
-,-,TRBV10-2,TRBJ1-1,TGCGCCAGCAGTGAGTCGATACAAAACACTGAAGCTTTCTTT,CASSESIQNTEAFF
-,-,TRBV11-2,TRBJ2-3,TGTGCCAGCAGCTTAGATTCCCCCAGGCGATCAGATACGCAGTATTTT,CASSLDSPRRSDTQYF
TRBD1,-,TRBV7-9,TRBJ1-1,TGTGCCAGCAGCTTCAGGGGGGCGGACACTGAAGCTTTCTTT,CASSFRGADTEAFF
-,-,TRBV19,TRBJ1-2,TGTGCCAGTAGTATATCAGGGGTCGGCTACACCTTC,CASSISGVGYTF
-,-,TRBV4-1,TRBJ2-1,TGCGCCAGCAGCCAAAAAAAGTCGGGGCCTAATGAGCAGTTCTTC,CASSQKKSGPNEQFF
-,-,TRBV29-1,TRBJ1-1,TGCAGCGTTGTGGGCCCCCAGGGGCGAATGAGGAACACTGAAGCTTTCTTT,CSVVGPQGRMRNTEAFF
-,-,TRBV11-2,TRBJ2-5,TGTGCCAGCAGCCGGGACTCCGGTCGGCAAGAGACCCAGTACTTC,CASSRDSGRQETQYF
TRBD1,-,TRBV5-1,TRBJ2-6,TGCGCCAGCAGCTTGGTCGGCAGGGGGCCTGGTGGGGCCAACGTCCTGACTTTC,CASSLVGRGPGGANVLTF
-,-,TRBV18,TRBJ1-3,TGTGCCAGCTCACCAATTTCACAGGGCTCTGGAAACACCATATATTTT,CASSPISQGSGNTIYF
-,few,TRBV9,TRBJ2-3,TGTGCCAGCAGCGTAGACGTGGGGGTAAGCACAGATACGCAGTATTTT,CASSVDVGVSTDTQYF
-,-,TRBV5-1,TRBJ2-5,TGCGCCAGCAGCTTGGAATTTGGACGCGAAGAGACCCAGTACTTC,CASSLEFGREETQYF
-,few,TRBV4-1,TRBJ2-5,TGCGCCAGCAGCCAAGATGCGGTAGGGTCAGGGCGCCGAGAGACCCAGTACTTC,CASSQDAVGSGRRETQYF
-,-,TRBV11-3,TRBJ2-1,TGTGCCAGCAGCACCGCCGGCGGGACCTACAATGAGCAGTTCTTC,CASSTAGGTYNEQFF
-,-,TRBV15,TRBJ1-1,TGTGCCACCAGCATTCTCTTTCCGAACACTGAAGCTTTCTTT,CATSILFPNTEAFF
-,-,TRBV11-2,TRBJ2-5,TGTGCCAGCAGCTTAGCAGTAGGAGTAGAGACCCAGTACTTC,CASSLAVGVETQYF
-,-,TRBV7-9,TRBJ1-1,TGTGCCAGCAGCCGCGAACTGGGCACTGAAGCTTTCTTT,CASSRELGTEAFF
-,-,TRBV27,TRBJ2-5,TGTGCCAGCAGTTTATATGGCAGGGTATCGGGTGGAGAGACCCAGTACTTC,CASSLYGRVSGGETQYF
-,-,TRBV7-6,TRBJ1-1,TGTGCCAGCAGCTTAGGAGGGGGGATCACTGAAGCTTTCTTT,CASSLGGGITEAFF
-,-,TRBV4-1,TRBJ1-1,TGCGCCAGCAGCCAAGATCTTCGGGGAGGCACTGAAGCTTTCTTT,CASSQDLRGGTEAFF